This T cell receptor (beta chain) was captured by sequencing in a study of T cell responses to AZD1222 COVID-19 vaccine. Study-wide points: Recipients of two AZD1222 doses showed rising Spike-specific TCR breadth and depth. Spike-wide coverage was observed for vaccine-associated CD4 TCRs, with dominant responses at 160-218 and 743-854.

CDR3 size: 13 residues. Germline lookup yields CDR1 SGDLS and CDR2 YYNGEE. The V end was cut by 3 bases, the J end by 3 bases, with 9 bases between. Profiled with immunoSEQ multiplex PCR; TCRdb holds only in-frame clones, not every one. In the table there are 75,000 to 100,000 clones, about 88% of which are singletons. Remarks on this clone: Its antigen remains unidentified.

The chain couples TRBV9 to TRBJ1-2, with D perhaps TRBD1 (5 bases). The sequence derives from an adult in good health. Sequenced material: peripheral blood, taken on day 0 of AZD1222 vaccination. Here the CDR3 DNA reads TGTGCCAGCAGCGCGGGACGAGACTATGGCTACACCTTC. This codes for CASSAGRDYGYTF.